This T cell receptor beta chain was recovered during a study of cytomegalovirus exposure and HLA in healthy donors. The PCR was carried out with 60 Vbeta primers and 13 Jbeta primers. Measured with immunoSEQ multiplex PCR; TCRdb has only the in-frame clones, and not every one. The table records some 120,000 clones, approximately 80% of them present only once. V was shortened by 4 bases and J by 4 bases, with 17 bases between the two germline ends. Germline-derived CDR1 and CDR2 are SGHKS and YYEKEE (reference sequence). This CDR3 has 15 amino acids. The sequenced sample was PBMCs. This TCR derives from a man in his thirties or forties in good health and CMV-seropositive. This sequence joins TRBV5-5 and TRBJ1-2, with D tentatively TRBD1 (5 bases). CDR3 residues: CASSGRDSLIYGYTF. In DNA form, the CDR3 reads TGTGCCAGCAGCGGGCGAGACAGTTTGATCTATGGCTACACCTTC.